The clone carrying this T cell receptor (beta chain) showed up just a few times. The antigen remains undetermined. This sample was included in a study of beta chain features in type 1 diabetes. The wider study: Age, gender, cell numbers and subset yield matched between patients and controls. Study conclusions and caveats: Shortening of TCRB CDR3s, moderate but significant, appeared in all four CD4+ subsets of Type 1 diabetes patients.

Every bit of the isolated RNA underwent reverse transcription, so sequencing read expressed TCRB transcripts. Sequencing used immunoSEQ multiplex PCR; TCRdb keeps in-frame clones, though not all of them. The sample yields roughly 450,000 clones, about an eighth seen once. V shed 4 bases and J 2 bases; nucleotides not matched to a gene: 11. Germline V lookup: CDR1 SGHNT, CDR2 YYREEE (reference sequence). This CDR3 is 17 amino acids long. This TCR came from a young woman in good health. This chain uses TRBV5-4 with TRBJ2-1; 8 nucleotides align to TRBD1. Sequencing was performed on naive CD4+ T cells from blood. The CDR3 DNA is TGTGCCAGCAGCCTAGAGGGATGGGACAGGACCTACAATGAGCAGTTCTTC. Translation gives CASSLEGWDRTYNEQFF.